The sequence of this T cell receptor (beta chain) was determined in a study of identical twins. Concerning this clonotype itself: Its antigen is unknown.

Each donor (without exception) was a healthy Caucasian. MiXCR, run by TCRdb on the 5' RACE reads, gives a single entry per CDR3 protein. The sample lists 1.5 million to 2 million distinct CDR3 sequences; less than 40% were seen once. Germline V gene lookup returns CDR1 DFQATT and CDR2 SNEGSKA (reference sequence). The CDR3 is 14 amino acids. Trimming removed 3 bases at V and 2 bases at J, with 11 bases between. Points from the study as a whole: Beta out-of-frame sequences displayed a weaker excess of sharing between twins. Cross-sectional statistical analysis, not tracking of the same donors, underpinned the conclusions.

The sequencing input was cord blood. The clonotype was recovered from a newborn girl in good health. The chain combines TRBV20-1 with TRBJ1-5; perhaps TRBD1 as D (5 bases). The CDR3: CSASKRGRNQPQHF. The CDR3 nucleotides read TGCAGTGCTAGTAAGAGGGGACGCAATCAGCCCCAGCATTTT.